The sequence of this T cell receptor (beta chain) was determined in a study of regulatory and conventional T cells in RAG deficiency. Study outcomes and limitations: Omenn patients showed >90% Treg-Tconv overlap and shorter CDR3 lengths. Omenn syndrome and CID/AS patients had roughly 100-fold fewer unique Treg TCR beta sequences, versus about 10-fold elsewhere. Shannon entropy was markedly lower and Simpson indices higher in RAG-deficient patients than control T-cell subsets.

This table comes from immunoSEQ multiplex PCR, and its TCRdb copy is limited to in-frame clones, with some not included. Of more than 30,000 clones listed, just under 90% were seen once; the top ten hold under 5.5%. As concerns this clone: Its cognate antigen is unknown.

The V and J ends lost 5 bases and 8 bases respectively, with 18 bases between them. The V gene's germline CDR1 is ENHRY and CDR2 SYGVKD. The CDR3 sequence is 14 residues long. This same sample was also part of a study on regulatory T cells. That source notes: Primers: 52 TRBV forward and 13 TRBJ reverse.

This TCR came from a human donor in good health. The sample comprised CD8+ T cells sorted from blood. The chain is built from TRBV10-3 and TRBJ1-2; unclear D gene. CDR3 coding DNA: TGTGCCATCAGTTCCCCCGAGGAGGGTAAAGGCTACACCTTC. This translates into CAISSPEEGKGYTF.